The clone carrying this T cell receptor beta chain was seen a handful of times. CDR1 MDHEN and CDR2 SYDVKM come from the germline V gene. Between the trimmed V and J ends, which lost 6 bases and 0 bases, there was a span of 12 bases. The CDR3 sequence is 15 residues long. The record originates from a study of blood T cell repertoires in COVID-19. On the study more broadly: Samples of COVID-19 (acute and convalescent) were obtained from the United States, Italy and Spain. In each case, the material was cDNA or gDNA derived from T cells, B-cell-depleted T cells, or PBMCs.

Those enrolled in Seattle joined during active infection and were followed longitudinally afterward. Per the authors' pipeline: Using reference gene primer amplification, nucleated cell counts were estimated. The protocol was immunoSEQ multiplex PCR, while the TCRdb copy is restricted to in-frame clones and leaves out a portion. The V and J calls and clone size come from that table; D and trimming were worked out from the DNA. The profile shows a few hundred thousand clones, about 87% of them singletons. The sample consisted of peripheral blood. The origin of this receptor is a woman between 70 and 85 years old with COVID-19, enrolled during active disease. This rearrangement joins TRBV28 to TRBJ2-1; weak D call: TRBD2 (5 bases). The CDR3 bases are TGTGCCAGCAGACCCGACTACGCCTCCTACAATGAGCAGTTCTTC. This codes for CASRPDYASYNEQFF.